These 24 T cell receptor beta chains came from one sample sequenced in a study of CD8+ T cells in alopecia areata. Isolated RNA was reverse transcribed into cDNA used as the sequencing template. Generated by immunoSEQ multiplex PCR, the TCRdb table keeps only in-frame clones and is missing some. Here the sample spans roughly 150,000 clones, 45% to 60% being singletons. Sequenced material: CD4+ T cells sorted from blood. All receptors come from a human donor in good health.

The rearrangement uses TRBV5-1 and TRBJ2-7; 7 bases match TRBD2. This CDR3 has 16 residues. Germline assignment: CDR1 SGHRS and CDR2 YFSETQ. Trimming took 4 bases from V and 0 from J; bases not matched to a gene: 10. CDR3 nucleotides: TGCGCCAGCAGCCCTGCTGGGGGGAGGGGCTCCTACGAGCAGTACTTC. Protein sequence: CASSPAGGRGSYEQYF.

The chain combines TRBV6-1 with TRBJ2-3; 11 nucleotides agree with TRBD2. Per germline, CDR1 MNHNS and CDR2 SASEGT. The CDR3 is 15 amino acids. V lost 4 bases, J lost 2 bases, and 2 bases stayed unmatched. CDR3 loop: CASSATSGITDTQYF. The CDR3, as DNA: TGTGCCAGCAGTGCGACTAGCGGGATCACAGATACGCAGTATTTT.

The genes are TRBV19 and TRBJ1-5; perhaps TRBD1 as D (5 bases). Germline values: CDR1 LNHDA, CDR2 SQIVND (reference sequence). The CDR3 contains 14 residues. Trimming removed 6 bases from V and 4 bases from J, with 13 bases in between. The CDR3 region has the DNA TGTGCCAGTAGCGTCTTAGGGGTTAATCAGCCCCAGCATTTT. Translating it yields CASSVLGVNQPQHF.

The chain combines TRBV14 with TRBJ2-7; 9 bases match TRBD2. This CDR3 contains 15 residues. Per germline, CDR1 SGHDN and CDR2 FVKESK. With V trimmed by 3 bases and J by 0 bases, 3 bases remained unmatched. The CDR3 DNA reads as TGTGCCAGCAGCCACACTAGCGGGCCCTCCTACGAGCAGTACTTC. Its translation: CASSHTSGPSYEQYF. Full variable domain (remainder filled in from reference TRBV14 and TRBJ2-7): EAGVTQFPSHSVIEKGQTVTLRCDPISGHDNLYWYRRVMGKEIKFLLHFVKESKQDESGMPNNRFLAERTGGTYSTLKVQPAELEDSGVYFCASSHTSGPSYEQYFGPGTRLTVT.

CDR3 loop: CASISTGVRETQYF. CDR3 nucleotides: TGTGCCAGCATCTCCACGGGGGTTCGAGAGACCCAGTACTTC. The chain carries TRBV7-2 and TRBJ2-5; perhaps TRBD2 as D (6 bases). The V end was cut by 7 bases, the J end by 4 bases, with 16 bases between. Germline CDR1 is SGHTA and CDR2 is FQGNSA. This CDR3 has 14 residues.

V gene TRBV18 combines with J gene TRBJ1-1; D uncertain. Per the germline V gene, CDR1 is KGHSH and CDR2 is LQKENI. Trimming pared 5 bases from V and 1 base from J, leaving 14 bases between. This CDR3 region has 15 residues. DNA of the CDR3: TGTGCCAGCTCAAGGACCGTTCCCCCGAACACTGAAGCTTTCTTT. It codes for CASSRTVPPNTEAFF. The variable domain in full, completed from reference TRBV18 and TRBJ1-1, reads NAGVMQNPRHLVRRRGQEARLRCSPMKGHSHVYWYRQLPEEGLKFMVYLQKENIIDESGMPKERFSAEFPKEGPSILRIQQVVRGDSAAYFCASSRTVPPNTEAFFGQGTRLTVV.

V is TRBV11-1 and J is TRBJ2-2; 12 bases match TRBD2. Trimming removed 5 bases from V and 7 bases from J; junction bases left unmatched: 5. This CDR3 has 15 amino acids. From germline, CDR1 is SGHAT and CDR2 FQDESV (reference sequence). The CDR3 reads CASSRLAGADGELFF. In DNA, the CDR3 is TGTGCCAGCAGCCGACTAGCGGGAGCTGACGGGGAGCTGTTTTTT.

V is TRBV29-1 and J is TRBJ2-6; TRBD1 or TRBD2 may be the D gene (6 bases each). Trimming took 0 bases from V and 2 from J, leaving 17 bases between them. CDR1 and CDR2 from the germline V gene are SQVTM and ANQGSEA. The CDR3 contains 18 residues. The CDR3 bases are TGCAGCGTTGAAGAGGGGGGCTTTCTAAGGGCTGGGGCCAACGTCCTGACTTTC. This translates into CSVEEGGFLRAGANVLTF. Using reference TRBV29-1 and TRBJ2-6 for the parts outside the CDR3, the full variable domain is SAVISQKPSRDICQRGTSLTIQCQVDSQVTMMFWYRQQPGQSLTLIATANQGSEATYESGFVIDKFPISRPNLTFSTLTVSNMSPEDSSIYLCSVEEGGFLRAGANVLTFGAGSRLTVL.

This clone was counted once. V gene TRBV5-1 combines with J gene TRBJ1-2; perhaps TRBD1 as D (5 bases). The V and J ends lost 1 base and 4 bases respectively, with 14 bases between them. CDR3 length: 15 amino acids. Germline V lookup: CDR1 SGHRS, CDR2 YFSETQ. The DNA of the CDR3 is TGCGCCAGCAGCTTGCAAAGACAGTCAGCCTATGGCTACACCTTC. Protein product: CASSLQRQSAYGYTF.

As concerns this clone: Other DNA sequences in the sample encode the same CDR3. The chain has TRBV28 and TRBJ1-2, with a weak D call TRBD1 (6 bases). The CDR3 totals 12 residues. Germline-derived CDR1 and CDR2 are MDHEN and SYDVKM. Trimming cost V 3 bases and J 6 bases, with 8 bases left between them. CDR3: CASSFGGHGYTF. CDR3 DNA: TGTGCCAGCAGTTTTGGGGGGCATGGCTACACCTTC.

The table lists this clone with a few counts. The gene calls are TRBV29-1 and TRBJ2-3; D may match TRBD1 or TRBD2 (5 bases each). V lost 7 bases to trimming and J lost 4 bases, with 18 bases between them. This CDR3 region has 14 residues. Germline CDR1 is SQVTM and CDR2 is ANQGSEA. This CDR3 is CSARGPGLADTQYF. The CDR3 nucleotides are TGCAGCGCCCGGGGACCTGGACTGGCAGATACGCAGTATTTT.

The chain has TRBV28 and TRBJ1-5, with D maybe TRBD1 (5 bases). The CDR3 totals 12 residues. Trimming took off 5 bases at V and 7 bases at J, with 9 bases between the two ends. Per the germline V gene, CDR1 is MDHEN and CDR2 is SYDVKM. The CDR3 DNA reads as TGTGCCAGCAGTCAGGGTTCCCAGCCCCAGCATTTT. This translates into CASSQGSQPQHF.

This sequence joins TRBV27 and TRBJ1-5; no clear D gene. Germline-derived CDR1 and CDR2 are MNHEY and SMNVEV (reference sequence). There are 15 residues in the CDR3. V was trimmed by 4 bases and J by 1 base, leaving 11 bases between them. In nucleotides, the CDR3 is TGTGCCAGCAGTTCCCAAACGGGAAGCAATCAGCCCCAGCATTTT. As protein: CASSSQTGSNQPQHF.

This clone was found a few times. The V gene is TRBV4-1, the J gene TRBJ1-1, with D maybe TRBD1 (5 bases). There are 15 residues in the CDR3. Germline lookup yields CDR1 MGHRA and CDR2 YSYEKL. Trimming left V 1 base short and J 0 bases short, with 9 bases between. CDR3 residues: CASSQGFRVNTEAFF. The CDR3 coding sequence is TGCGCCAGCAGCCAAGGGTTCAGGGTGAACACTGAAGCTTTCTTT.

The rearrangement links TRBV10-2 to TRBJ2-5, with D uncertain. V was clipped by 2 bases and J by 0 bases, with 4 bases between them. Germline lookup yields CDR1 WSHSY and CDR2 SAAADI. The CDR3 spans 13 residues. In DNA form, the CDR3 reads TGCGCCAGCAGTGAGGGTTACCAAGAGACCCAGTACTTC. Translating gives CASSEGYQETQYF.

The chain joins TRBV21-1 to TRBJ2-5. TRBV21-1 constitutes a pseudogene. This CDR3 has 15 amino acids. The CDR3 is CASSKEGGGLETQYF. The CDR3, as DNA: TGTGCCAGCAGCAAAGAAGGAGGGGGTCTCGAGACCCAGTACTTC.

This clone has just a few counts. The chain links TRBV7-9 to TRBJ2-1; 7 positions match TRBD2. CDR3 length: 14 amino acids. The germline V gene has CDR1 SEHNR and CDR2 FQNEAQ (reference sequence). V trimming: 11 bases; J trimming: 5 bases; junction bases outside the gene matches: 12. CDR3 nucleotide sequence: TGTGCCTTCCCCCGAGGGCTAGCGGACAATGAGCAGTTCTTC. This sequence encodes CAFPRGLADNEQFF.

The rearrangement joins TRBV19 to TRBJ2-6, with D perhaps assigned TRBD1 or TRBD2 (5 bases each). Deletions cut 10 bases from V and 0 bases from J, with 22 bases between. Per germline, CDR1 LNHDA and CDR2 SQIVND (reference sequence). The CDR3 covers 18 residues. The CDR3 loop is CATQPYRDVSSGANVLTF. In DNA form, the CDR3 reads TGTGCCACTCAACCCTACCGGGACGTTAGCTCTGGGGCCAACGTCCTGACTTTC.

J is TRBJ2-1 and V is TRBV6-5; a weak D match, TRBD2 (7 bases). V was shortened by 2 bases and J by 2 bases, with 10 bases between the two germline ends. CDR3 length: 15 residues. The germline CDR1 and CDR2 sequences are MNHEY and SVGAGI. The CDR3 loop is CASSYKGGAYNEQFF. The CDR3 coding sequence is TGTGCCAGCAGTTACAAGGGGGGGGCCTACAATGAGCAGTTCTTC.

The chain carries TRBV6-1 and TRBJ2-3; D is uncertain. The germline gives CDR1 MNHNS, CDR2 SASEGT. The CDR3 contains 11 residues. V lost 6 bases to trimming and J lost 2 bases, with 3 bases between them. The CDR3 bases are TGTGCCAGCAGGATCACAGATACGCAGTATTTT. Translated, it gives CASRITDTQYF.

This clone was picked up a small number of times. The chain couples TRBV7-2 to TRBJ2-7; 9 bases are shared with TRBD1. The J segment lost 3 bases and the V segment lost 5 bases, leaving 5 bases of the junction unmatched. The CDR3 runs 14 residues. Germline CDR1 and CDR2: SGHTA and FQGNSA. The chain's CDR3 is CASSQDRGFYEQYF. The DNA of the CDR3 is TGTGCCAGCAGCCAGGACAGGGGTTTCTACGAGCAGTACTTC.

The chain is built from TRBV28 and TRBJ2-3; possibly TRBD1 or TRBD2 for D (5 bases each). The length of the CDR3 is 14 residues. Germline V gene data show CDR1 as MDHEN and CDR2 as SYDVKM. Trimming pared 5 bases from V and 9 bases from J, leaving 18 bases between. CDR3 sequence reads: CASSTRDPQGTQYF. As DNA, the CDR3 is TGTGCCAGCAGTACTCGGGACCCCCAAGGGACGCAGTATTTT.

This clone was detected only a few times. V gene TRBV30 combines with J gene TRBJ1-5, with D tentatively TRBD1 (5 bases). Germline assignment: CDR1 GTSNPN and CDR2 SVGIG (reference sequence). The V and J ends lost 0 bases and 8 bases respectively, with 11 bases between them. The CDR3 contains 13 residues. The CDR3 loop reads CAWSVTGAEPQHF. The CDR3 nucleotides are TGTGCCTGGAGTGTTACCGGGGCTGAGCCCCAGCATTTT.

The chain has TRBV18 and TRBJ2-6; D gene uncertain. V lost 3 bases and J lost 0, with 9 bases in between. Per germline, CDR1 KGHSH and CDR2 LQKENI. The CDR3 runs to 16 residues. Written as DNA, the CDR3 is TGTGCCAGCTCACCGAATAGCAACTCTGGGGCCAACGTCCTGACTTTC. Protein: CASSPNSNSGANVLTF.